The source of this T cell receptor beta chain is a study of T cells of healthy individuals. This clonotype was counted a few times. Germline CDR1 is MDHEN and CDR2 is SYDVKM. Trimming pared 8 bases from V and 14 bases from J, leaving 27 bases between. CDR3 length: 14 residues. TCRdb independently ran MiXCR on the 5' RACE reads; one entry per CDR3 protein. The table includes some 41,000 distinct CDR3 sequences, about 4.2% detected once. This chain uses TRBV28 with TRBJ1-2; a weak D match, TRBD1 (6 bases). The TCR originated in a human donor in good health. CDR3 nucleotides: TGTGCCAGCTTACTGGACAGAGGGCGCCTCTTGTTTACCTTC. It encodes CASLLDRGRLLFTF.